A selection of T cell receptor beta chains follows, all from one sample in a study of regulatory T cells in long-lasting Graves disease. TCRdb reprocessed the multiplex PCR reads via MiXCR and lists one record per CDR3 protein. The sample consists of hundreds of thousands of distinct CDR3 sequences, approximately 16% of them appearing once. These data were likewise used in another study, on T cells in Graves' hyperthyroidism and ophthalmopathy.

Sequences were derived from peripheral blood mononuclear cells (PBMCs), sampled at new diagnosis, from a patient treated with antithyroid drugs. The receptors were sampled from a woman aged 40 to 50 with Graves disease. The CDR3 runs from the conserved cysteine through the conserved F or W. D genes are given only for firm matches. Only part of the rows carry a size: once, few, many, or a class if the clone is expanded.

D gene	V gene	clone size	J gene	CDR3 protein	CDR3 DNA
-	TRBV20-1	-	TRBJ2-1	CSARVGGLGEQFF	TGCAGTGCTAGAGTTGGTGGGTTGGGAGAGCAGTTCTTC
TRBD2	TRBV7-2	many	TRBJ2-7	CASSTGLAFTYEQYF	TGTGCCAGCAGCACTGGACTAGCGTTCACCTACGAGCAGTACTTC
-	TRBV6-1	-	TRBJ2-7	CASAYGHEQYF	TGTGCCAGCGCCTACGGGCACGAGCAGTACTTC
TRBD2	TRBV12-3/TRBV12-4	many	TRBJ2-5	CASSFLAGGEETQYF	TGTGCCAGCAGTTTTCTAGCGGGAGGGGAGGAGACCCAGTACTTC
-	TRBV6-2/TRBV6-3	many	TRBJ2-1	CASRTVSSYNEQFF	TGTGCCAGCCGGACCGTGAGCTCCTACAATGAGCAGTTCTTC
-	TRBV3-1	many	TRBJ2-7	CASSQFTDSSEQYF	TGTGCCAGCAGCCAATTTACGGACAGCTCCGAGCAGTACTTC
TRBD1	TRBV2	many	TRBJ2-5	CANSGQVQETQYF	TGTGCCAACTCAGGACAGGTCCAAGAGACCCAGTACTTC
-	TRBV6-2/TRBV6-3	few	TRBJ2-1	CASSYVQGEDNEQFF	TGTGCCAGCAGTTACGTACAGGGTGAGGACAATGAGCAGTTCTTC
-	TRBV27	few	TRBJ1-5	CASSLGGVLPQHF	TGTGCCAGCAGTTTAGGTGGGGTCTTGCCCCAGCATTTT
-	TRBV9	-	TRBJ1-2	CASSDLAGKGYGYTF	TGTGCCAGCAGCGATTTGGCAGGGAAAGGGTATGGCTACACCTTC
-	TRBV12-3/TRBV12-4	many	TRBJ2-7	CASSFQTADSSYEQYF	TGTGCCAGCAGTTTCCAGACAGCCGATAGCTCCTACGAGCAGTACTTC